This is a list of T cell receptor beta chains from one sample in a study of Tregs in tolerant kidney transplant recipients. Repertoires were generated with immunoSEQ multiplex PCR, while TCRdb's copy carries only in-frame clones and drops some. The sample has 200,000 to 300,000 clones, approximately 84% seen once. The sample consisted of CD4+ T cells from blood. These receptors originate from a human donor in good health. Both conserved end residues are trimmed from each CDR3. The order of the fields is V gene, J gene, CDR3 length, CDR3 protein.

TRBV4-1	TRBJ1-1	17	ASTQFGTGGVLANTEAF
TRBV18	TRBJ1-3	13	ASSLTGQDGNTIY
TRBV10-3	TRBJ2-7	13	AISESELANYEQY
TRBV2	TRBJ1-4	13	ASSEMWTGTEKLF
TRBV20-1	TRBJ2-7	9	SARVGYEQY
TRBV6-5	TRBJ1-1	11	ASSYSRGTEAF
TRBV30	TRBJ2-1	12	AWRGDSSYNEQF
TRBV19	TRBJ2-7	11	ATVAGTSYEQY
TRBV5-1	TRBJ2-5	12	ASSFGPLGETQY
TRBV21-1	TRBJ1-1	12	ASSKVGGRAEAF
TRBV29-1	TRBJ2-7	11	SVRHRTSYEQY
TRBV29-1	TRBJ2-7	9	SAGTRGEQY
TRBV7-9	TRBJ2-5	14	ASSSGTGMAQETQY
TRBV27	TRBJ1-2	12	ASSLRRQHYGYT
TRBV19	TRBJ2-3	12	ASSMGQGSDTQY
TRBV11-3	TRBJ2-1	16	ASSPRLAGGPGDNEQF